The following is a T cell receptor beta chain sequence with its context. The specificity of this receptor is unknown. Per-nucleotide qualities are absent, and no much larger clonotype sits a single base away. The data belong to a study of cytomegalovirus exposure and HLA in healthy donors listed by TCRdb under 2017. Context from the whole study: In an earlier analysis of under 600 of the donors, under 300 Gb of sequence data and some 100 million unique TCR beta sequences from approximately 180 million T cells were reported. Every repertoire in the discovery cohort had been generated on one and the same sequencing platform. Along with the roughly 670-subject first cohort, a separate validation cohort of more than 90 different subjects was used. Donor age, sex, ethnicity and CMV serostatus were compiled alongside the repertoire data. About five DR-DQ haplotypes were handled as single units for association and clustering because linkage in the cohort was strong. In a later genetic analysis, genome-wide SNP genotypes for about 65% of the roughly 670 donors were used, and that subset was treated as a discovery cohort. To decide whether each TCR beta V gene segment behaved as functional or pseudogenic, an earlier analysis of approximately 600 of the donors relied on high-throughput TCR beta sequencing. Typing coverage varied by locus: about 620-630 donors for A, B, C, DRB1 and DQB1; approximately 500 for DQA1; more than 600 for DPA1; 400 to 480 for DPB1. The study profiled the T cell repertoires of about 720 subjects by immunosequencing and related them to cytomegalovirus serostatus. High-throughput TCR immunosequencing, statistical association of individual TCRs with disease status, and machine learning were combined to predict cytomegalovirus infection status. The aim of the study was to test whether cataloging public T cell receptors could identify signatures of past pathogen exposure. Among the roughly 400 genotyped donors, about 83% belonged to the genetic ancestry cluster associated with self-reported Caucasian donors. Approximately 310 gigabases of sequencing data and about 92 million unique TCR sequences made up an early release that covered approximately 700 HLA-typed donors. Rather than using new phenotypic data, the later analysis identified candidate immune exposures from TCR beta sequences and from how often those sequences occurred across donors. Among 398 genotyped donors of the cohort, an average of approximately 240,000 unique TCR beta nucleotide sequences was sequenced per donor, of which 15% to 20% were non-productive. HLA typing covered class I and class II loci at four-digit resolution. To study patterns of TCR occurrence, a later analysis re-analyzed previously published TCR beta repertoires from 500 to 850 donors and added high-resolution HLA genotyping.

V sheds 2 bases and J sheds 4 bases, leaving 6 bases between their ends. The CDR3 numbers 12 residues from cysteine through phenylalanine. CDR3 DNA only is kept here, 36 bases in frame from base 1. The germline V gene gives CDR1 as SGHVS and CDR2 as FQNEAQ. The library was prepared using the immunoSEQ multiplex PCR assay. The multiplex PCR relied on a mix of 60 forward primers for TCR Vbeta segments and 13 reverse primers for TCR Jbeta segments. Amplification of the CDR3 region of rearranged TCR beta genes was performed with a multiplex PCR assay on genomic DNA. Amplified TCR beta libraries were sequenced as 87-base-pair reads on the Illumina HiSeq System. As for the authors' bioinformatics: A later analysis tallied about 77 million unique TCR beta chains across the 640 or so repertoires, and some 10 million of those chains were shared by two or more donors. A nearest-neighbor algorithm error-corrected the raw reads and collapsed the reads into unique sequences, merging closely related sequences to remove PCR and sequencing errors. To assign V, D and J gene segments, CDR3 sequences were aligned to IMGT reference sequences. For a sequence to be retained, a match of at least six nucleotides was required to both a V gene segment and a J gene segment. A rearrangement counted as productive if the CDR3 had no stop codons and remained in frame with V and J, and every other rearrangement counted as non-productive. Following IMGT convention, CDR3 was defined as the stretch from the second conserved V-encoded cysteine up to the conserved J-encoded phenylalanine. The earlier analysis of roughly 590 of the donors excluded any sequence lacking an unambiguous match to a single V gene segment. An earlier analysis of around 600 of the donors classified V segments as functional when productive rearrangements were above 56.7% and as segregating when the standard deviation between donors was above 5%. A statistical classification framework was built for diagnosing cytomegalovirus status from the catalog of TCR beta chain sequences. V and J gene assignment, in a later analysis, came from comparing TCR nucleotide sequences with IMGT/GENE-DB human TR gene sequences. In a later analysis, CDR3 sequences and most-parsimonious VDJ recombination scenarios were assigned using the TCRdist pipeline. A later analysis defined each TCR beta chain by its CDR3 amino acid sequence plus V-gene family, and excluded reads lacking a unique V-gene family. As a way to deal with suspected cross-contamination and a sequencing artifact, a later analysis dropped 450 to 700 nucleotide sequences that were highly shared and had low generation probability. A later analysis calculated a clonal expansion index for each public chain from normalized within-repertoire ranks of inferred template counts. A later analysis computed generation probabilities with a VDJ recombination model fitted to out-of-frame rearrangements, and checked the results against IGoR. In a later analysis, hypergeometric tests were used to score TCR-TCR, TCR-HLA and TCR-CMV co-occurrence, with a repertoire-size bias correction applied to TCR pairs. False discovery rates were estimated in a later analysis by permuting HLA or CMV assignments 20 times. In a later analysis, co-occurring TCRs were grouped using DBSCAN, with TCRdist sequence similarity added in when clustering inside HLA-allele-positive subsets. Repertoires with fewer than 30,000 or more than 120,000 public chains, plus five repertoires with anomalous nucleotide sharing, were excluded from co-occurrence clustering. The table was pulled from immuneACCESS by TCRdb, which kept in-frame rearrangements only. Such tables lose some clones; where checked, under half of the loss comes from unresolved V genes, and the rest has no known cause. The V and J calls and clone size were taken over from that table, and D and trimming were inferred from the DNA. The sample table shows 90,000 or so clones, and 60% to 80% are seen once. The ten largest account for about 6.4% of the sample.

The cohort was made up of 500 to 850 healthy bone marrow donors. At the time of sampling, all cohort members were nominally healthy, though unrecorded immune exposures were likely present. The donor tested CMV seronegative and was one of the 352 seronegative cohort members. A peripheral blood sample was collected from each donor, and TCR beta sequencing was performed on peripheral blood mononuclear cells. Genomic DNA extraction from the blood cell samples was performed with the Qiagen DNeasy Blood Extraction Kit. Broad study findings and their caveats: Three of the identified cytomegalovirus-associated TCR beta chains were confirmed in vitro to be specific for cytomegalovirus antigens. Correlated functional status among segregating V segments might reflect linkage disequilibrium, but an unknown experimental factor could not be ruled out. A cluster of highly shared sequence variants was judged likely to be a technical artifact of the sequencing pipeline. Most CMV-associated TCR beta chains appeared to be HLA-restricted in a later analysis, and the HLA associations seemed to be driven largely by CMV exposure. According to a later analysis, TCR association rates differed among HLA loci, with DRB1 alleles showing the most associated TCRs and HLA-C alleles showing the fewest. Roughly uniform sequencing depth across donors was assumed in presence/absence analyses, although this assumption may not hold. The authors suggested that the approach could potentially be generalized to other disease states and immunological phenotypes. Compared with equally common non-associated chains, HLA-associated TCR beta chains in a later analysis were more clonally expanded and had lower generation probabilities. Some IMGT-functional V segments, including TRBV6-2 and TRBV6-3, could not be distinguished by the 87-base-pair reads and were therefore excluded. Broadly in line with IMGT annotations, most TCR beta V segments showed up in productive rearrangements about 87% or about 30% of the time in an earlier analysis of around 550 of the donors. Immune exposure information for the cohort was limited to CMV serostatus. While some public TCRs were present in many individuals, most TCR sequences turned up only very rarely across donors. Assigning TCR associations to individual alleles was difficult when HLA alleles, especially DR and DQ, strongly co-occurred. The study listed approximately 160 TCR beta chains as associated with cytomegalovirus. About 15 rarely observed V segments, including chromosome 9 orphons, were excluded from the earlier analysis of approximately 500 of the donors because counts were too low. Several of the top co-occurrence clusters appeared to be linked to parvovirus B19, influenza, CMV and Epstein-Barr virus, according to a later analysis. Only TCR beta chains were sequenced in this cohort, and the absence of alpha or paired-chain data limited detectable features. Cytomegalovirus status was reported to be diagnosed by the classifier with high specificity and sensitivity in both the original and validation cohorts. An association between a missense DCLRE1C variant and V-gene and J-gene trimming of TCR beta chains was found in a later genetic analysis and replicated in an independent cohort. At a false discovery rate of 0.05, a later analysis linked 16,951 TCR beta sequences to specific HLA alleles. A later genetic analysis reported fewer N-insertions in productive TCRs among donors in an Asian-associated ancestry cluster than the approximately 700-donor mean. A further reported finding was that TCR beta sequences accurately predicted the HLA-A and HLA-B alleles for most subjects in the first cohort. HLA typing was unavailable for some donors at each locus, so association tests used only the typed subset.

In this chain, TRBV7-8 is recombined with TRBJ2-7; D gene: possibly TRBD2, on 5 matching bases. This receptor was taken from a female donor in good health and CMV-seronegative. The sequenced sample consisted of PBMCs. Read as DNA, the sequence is TGTGCCAGCAGCTTATCGGGATACGAGCAGTACTTC. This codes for CASSLSGYEQYF.